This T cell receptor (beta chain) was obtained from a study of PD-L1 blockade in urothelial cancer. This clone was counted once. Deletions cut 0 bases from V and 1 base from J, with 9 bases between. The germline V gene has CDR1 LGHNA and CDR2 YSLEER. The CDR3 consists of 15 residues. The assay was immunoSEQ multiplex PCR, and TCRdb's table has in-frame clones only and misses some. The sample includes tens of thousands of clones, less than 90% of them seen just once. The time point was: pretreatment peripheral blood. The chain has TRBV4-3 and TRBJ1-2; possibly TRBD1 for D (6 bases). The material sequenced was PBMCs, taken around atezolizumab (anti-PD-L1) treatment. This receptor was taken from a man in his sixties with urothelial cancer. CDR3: CASSQDPGDNYGYTF. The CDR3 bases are TGCGCCAGCAGCCAAGATCCAGGGGATAACTATGGCTACACCTTC.